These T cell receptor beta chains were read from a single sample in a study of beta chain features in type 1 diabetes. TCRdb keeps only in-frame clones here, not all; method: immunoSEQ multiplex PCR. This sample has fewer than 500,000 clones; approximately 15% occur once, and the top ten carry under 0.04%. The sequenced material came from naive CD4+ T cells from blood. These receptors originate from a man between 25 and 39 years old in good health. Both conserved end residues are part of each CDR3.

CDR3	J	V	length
CAISDRGQNTGELFF	TRBJ2-2	TRBV10-3	15
CSVERPLSGGSEQFF	TRBJ2-1	TRBV29-1	15
CAWHGGNTEAFF	TRBJ1-1	TRBV30	12
CSVGRRGEKLFF	TRBJ1-4	TRBV29-1	12
CASSVDGQYYNEQFF	TRBJ2-1	TRBV9	15
CASSQDRFAGELFF	TRBJ2-2	TRBV4-1	14
CSVEGPMNTEAFF	TRBJ1-1	TRBV29-1	13
CASSVTGVGNTEAFF	TRBJ1-1	TRBV2	15
CASSLPSGGRETQYF	TRBJ2-5	TRBV7-2	15
CASSLTVRDGYTF	TRBJ1-2	TRBV7-2	13
CASSWSLLADTEAFF	TRBJ1-1	TRBV6-5	15
CASSLDTGGGGELFF	TRBJ2-2	TRBV7-2	15
CAWSTTSTQYF	TRBJ2-3	TRBV30	11
CASSHQFRDLSASEQFF	TRBJ2-1	TRBV14	17
CASSQAGQETQYF	TRBJ2-5	TRBV6-1	13
CASSPGGSSYNEQFF	TRBJ2-1	TRBV5-1	15
CASSHTGGTTNTEAFF	TRBJ1-1	TRBV18	16
CASSVGGASNTGELFF	TRBJ2-2	TRBV9	16
CASSLGTANTGELFF	TRBJ2-2	TRBV18	15
CASSPKVNSPLHF	TRBJ1-6	TRBV18	13
CASSGFTSRTSGSDTDTQYF	TRBJ2-3	TRBV2	20
CASSLSSGTTDTQYF	TRBJ2-3	TRBV5-4	15
CAWTRALAGVRGETQYF	TRBJ2-5	TRBV30	17
CASSPAKNTEAFF	TRBJ1-1	TRBV19	13
CASSLPPGRSTEAFF	TRBJ1-1	TRBV13	15
CASSQGLAGRGTQYF	TRBJ2-3	TRBV4-1	15
CASAVGTEQFF	TRBJ2-1	TRBV6-5	11
CASSLVLASEAFF	TRBJ1-1	TRBV5-1	13
CASTLDVGDEQYF	TRBJ2-7	TRBV5-1	13
CASSGAGGPDTQYF	TRBJ2-3	TRBV25-1	14
CAISDRGSYYGYTF	TRBJ1-2	TRBV10-3	14